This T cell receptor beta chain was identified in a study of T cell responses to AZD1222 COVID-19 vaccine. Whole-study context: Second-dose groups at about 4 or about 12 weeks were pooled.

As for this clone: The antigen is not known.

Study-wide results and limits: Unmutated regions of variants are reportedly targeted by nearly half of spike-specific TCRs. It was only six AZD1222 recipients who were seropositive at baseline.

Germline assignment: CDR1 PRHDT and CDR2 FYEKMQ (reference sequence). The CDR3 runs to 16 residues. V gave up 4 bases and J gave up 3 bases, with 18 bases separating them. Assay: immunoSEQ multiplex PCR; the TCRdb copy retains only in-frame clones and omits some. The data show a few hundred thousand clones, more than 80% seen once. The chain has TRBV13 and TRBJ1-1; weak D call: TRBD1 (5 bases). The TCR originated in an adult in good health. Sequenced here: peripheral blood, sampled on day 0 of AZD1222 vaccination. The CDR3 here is CASSYFGGNADTEAFF. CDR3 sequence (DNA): TGTGCCAGCAGCTATTTTGGGGGAAACGCAGACACTGAAGCTTTCTTT.